Presented here are 20 T cell receptor beta chains from one specimen sequenced in a study of cytomegalovirus exposure and HLA in healthy donors. Primers for the PCR totalled 60 Vbeta and 13 Jbeta. Sequencing was performed with immunoSEQ multiplex PCR; in TCRdb, only in-frame clones are kept and a portion is missing. The sample consists of 110,000 to 150,000 clones, roughly 82% of them appearing once. The sample consisted of PBMCs. The receptors were sampled from a male donor in good health and CMV-seronegative.

The chain joins TRBV6-1 to TRBJ2-7; 9 nucleotides match TRBD1. V was pared by 4 bases and J by 7 bases, with 14 bases of the junction left unmatched. The CDR3 runs 16 residues. CDR1 is MNHNS and CDR2 is SASEGT in the germline V gene. CDR3 DNA: TGTGCCAGCAGTGGCTACAGGGGGCAGGAGGGAAAGGAGCAGTACTTC. It yields the protein CASSGYRGQEGKEQYF.

The chain employs TRBV29-1 and TRBJ2-7; D may be TRBD1 (6 bases). The CDR3 has 14 amino acids. From germline, CDR1 is SQVTM and CDR2 ANQGSEA. Trimming left V 5 bases short and J 5 bases short, with 19 bases between. CDR3 loop: CSVWGTDRGHEQYF. The CDR3 DNA sequence: TGCAGCGTTTGGGGAACGGACAGAGGGCACGAGCAGTACTTC.

The J gene is TRBJ1-1, the V gene TRBV6-1; D gene unclear. Trimming took 0 bases from V and 1 from J, leaving 6 bases between them. The germline CDR1 and CDR2 sequences are MNHNS and SASEGT. CDR3 length equals 14 residues. The CDR3: CASSEAAKNTEAFF. In nucleotides, the CDR3 is TGTGCCAGCAGTGAAGCAGCTAAGAACACTGAAGCTTTCTTT.

This clone was found once. The chain couples TRBV11-3 to TRBJ2-1; D remains ambiguous. The CDR3 is 12 amino acids. Trimming stripped 5 bases from V and 12 bases from J, with 14 bases between. CDR1 is SGHNT and CDR2 is YENEEA in the germline V gene. Here the CDR3 reads CASSLPQVMQFF. CDR3 nucleotides: TGTGCCAGCAGCCTGCCCCAGGTAATGCAGTTCTTC.

The V gene is TRBV11-2, the J gene TRBJ2-1, with D perhaps matching TRBD1 (6 bases). The ends were cut back, 5 bases at V and 7 bases at J, with 27 bases in the middle. In germline, CDR1 is SGHAT, CDR2 FQNNGV. There are 18 residues in the CDR3. The CDR3 loop is CASSHPVRVQGSWNEQFF. CDR3 sequence (DNA): TGTGCCAGCAGCCACCCAGTGAGGGTGCAGGGGTCTTGGAATGAGCAGTTCTTC. Combining the CDR3 with reference TRBV11-2 and TRBJ2-1 gives the whole variable domain EAGVAQSPRYKIIEKRQSVAFWCNPISGHATLYWYQQILGQGPKLLIQFQNNGVVDDSQLPKDRFSAERLKGVDSTLKIQPAKLEDSAVYLCASSHPVRVQGSWNEQFFGPGTRLTVL.

The V call is TRBV29-1, the J call TRBJ1-5, with a weak D call TRBD1 (6 bases). Germline V gene data show CDR1 as SQVTM and CDR2 as ANQGSEA. The V and J ends lost 6 bases and 2 bases respectively, with 11 bases between them. CDR3 length equals 13 residues. This CDR3 is CSVRGNGNQPQHF. The CDR3 nucleotides are TGCAGCGTAAGGGGGAATGGCAATCAGCCCCAGCATTTT.

The rearrangement joins TRBV5-6 to TRBJ2-3, with 10 bases fitting TRBD2. V trimming: 1 base; J trimming: 5 bases; junction bases outside the gene matches: 13. Germline values: CDR1 SGHDT, CDR2 YYEEEE. The CDR3 has 18 residues. The chain's CDR3 is CASSLKEAGLAWGDTQYF. In DNA form, the CDR3 reads TGTGCCAGCAGCTTGAAGGAAGCGGGACTAGCGTGGGGAGATACGCAGTATTTT.

This chain connects TRBV30 to TRBJ1-6; D is perhaps TRBD1 (6 bases). Germline CDR1 reads GTSNPN; CDR2 reads SVGIG (reference sequence). The CDR3 has 14 residues. V lost 8 bases and J 7 bases, leaving 18 bases between the germline ends. The CDR3 sequence is CAGETGVWNSPLHF. In DNA, the CDR3 is TGTGCCGGGGAGACAGGTGTATGGAATTCACCCCTCCACTTT. The full variable domain, rest sourced from reference TRBV30 and TRBJ1-6, is SQTIHQWPATLVQPVGSPLSLECTVEGTSNPNLYWYRQAAGRGLQLLFYSVGIGQISSEVPQNLSASRPQDRQFILSSKKLLLSDSGFYLCAGETGVWNSPLHFGNGTRLTVT.

Only one count was recorded for this clone. The chain uses TRBV7-9 and TRBJ2-3; 10 nucleotides align to TRBD2. Trimming took 3 bases from V and 3 from J; bases not matched to a gene: 3. This CDR3 region has 15 residues. Germline CDR1 and CDR2: SEHNR and FQNEAQ (reference sequence). CDR3 in amino acids: CASSFLAGVTDTQYF. The CDR3 bases are TGTGCCAGCAGCTTTCTAGCGGGGGTGACAGATACGCAGTATTTT.

J is TRBJ1-1 and V is TRBV6-4; TRBD1 might be the D (6 bases). CDR3 length equals 13 residues. Trimming removed 4 bases from V and 6 bases from J, with 12 bases in between. Germline V gene sequence: CDR1 MRHNA, CDR2 SNTAGT. In DNA form, the CDR3 reads TGTGCCAGCAGTGCGTATGAGGGGGCTGAAGCTTTCTTT. It yields the protein CASSAYEGAEAFF.

The rearrangement joins TRBV4-1 to TRBJ2-2; no firm D call. Germline loops: CDR1 MGHRA, CDR2 YSYEKL. Trimming stripped 6 bases from V and 1 base from J, with 12 bases between. The CDR3 sequence is 15 residues long. The CDR3: CASRERYRNTGELFF. CDR3 sequence (DNA): TGCGCCAGCAGAGAAAGGTACAGGAACACCGGGGAGCTGTTTTTT.

The genes are TRBV6-6 and TRBJ2-7; D might be TRBD2 (5 bases). V was cut by 4 bases and J by 1 base, with 17 bases left in between. This CDR3 is 16 amino acids long. Per germline, CDR1 MNHNY and CDR2 SVGAGI (reference sequence). CDR3 coding DNA: TGTGCCAGCAGTTCCAAATCCGGGATGGGGTCCTACGAGCAGTACTTC. This sequence encodes CASSSKSGMGSYEQYF.

V is TRBV19 and J is TRBJ2-1; tentatively, D is TRBD1 (6 bases). In germline, CDR1 is LNHDA, CDR2 SQIVND (reference sequence). With 11 bases removed from V and 0 bases from J, the gap between germline ends came to 20 bases. This CDR3 comprises 16 residues. The CDR3 here is CASQEQGFGSYNEQFF. CDR3 DNA: TGTGCCTCGCAAGAACAGGGTTTCGGCTCCTACAATGAGCAGTTCTTC.

The J gene is TRBJ2-5, the V gene TRBV9, with 9 nucleotides matching TRBD2. J gave up 4 bases and V 0 bases, and 7 bases lay outside the gene matches. CDR3 length equals 16 residues. Germline V CDR1 and CDR2: SGDLS, YYNGEE. In DNA form, the CDR3 reads TGTGCCAGCAGCGTAGCTATAGCGGGAGTCTCAGAGACCCAGTACTTC. Translated, it gives CASSVAIAGVSETQYF.

The chain combines TRBV9 with TRBJ1-3; 9 bases match TRBD1. CDR1 SGDLS and CDR2 YYNGEE come from the germline V gene. V lost 0 bases, J lost 4 bases, and 14 bases stayed unmatched. The CDR3 consists of 19 residues. In DNA, the CDR3 is TGTGCCAGCAGCGTAGGGGCGGGGACAGGGACTCAGCGGGGAAACACCATATATTTT. It translates to CASSVGAGTGTQRGNTIYF.

This clone occurred once. The chain uses TRBV9 and TRBJ1-1, with D perhaps matching TRBD1 (6 bases). Germline V gives CDR1 SGDLS, CDR2 YYNGEE. V was pared by 0 bases and J by 5 bases, with 14 bases between. The length of the CDR3 is 15 residues. CDR3 coding DNA: TGTGCCAGCAGCGTAGGCGGGGGGCGGGGGACTGAAGCTTTCTTT. Its translation: CASSVGGGRGTEAFF.

This clone was picked up a small number of times. The chain links TRBV18 to TRBJ2-5, with D unresolved. The CDR3 length is 12 residues. V was trimmed by 2 bases and J by 5 bases, leaving 6 bases between them. The germline V gene has CDR1 KGHSH and CDR2 LQKENI. The CDR3 DNA reads as TGTGCCAGCTCACCAGGTCGGGAGACCCAGTACTTC. It codes for CASSPGRETQYF.

The V gene is TRBV5-8, the J gene TRBJ1-4, with 9 bases fitting TRBD1. Trimming removed 4 bases from V and 12 bases from J; junction bases left unmatched: 13. Per the germline V gene, CDR1 is SGHTS and CDR2 is YDEGEE. CDR3 length: 15 amino acids. This CDR3 is CASSRSLNRDRELFF. The CDR3 nucleotides are TGTGCCAGCAGCCGGAGCCTCAATAGGGACAGGGAACTGTTTTTT.

The chain employs TRBV7-3 and TRBJ2-5; the D gene is possibly TRBD2 (5 bases). CDR1 and CDR2 (germline): SGHTA, FQGTGA. This CDR3 contains 17 residues. Trimming removed 0 bases at V and 4 bases at J, with 18 bases between. CDR3 in DNA: TGTGCCAGCAGCTTAACCCCTCAACTAGTTACGTTAGAGACCCAGTACTTC. Translation gives CASSLTPQLVTLETQYF.

The gene calls are TRBV4-2 and TRBJ1-2; D is undetermined. CDR1 is LGHNA, CDR2 YNFKEQ, per germline. Trimming took 0 bases from V and 2 from J, leaving 4 bases between them. The CDR3 has 13 amino acids. CDR3 sequence reads: CASSQDRNYGYTF. The CDR3, as DNA: TGTGCCAGCAGCCAAGACCGGAACTATGGCTACACCTTC.